The 23 T cell receptor beta chains presented below share a single source sample, sequenced in a study of spatial heterogeneity in lung cancer. Indicated time point: sample taken at primary tumor resection. Whole RNA came from tumor, nontumor lung or frozen PBMC and was sequenced without being sorted. TCRdb reprocessed the 5' RACE reads with MiXCR, giving one entry per CDR3 protein. Seen here are approximately 82,000 distinct CDR3 sequences, about 12% observed once, and the top ten hold roughly 4.5%. Sequenced material: PBMCs, taken at surgery. All receptors come from a male donor with early-stage non-small cell lung cancer.

The rearrangement joins TRBV5-1 to TRBJ2-3, with 10 bases that match TRBD1. Germline V gene sequence: CDR1 SGHRS, CDR2 YFSETQ. V shed 6 bases and J 4 bases; nucleotides not matched to a gene: 11. There are 16 residues in the CDR3. The CDR3 nucleotides read TGCGCCAGCAAGACAGGGGGCGACAGACACCCAGATACGCAGTATTTT. Its translation: CASKTGGDRHPDTQYF.

This clonotype was seen a few times. The chain links TRBV10-3 to TRBJ2-3; D not certain. Trimming cost V 0 bases and J 5 bases, with 9 bases left between them. The CDR3 length is 14 residues. CDR1 is ENHRY, CDR2 SYGVKD, per germline. In DNA, the CDR3 is TGTGCCATCAGTGAGTCCCTACTCGGAGATACGCAGTATTTT. As protein: CAISESLLGDTQYF.

The chain is built from TRBV6-6 and TRBJ1-5; D is uncertain. Germline CDR1 MNHNY, CDR2 SVGAGI (reference sequence). Trimming took 4 bases from V and 4 from J, leaving 11 bases between them. CDR3 size: 14 residues. DNA for the CDR3: TGTGCCAGCAGTTTGTCTCAGGAGAATCAGCCCCAGCATTTT. Translation gives CASSLSQENQPQHF.

The rearrangement links TRBV29-1 to TRBJ2-7; 8 bases line up with TRBD1. The V gene's germline CDR1 is SQVTM and CDR2 ANQGSEA. Trimming took 4 bases from V and 5 from J; bases not matched to a gene: 4. The CDR3 totals 12 residues. CDR3 DNA: TGCAGCGTTGCCGGGACAGGCAACGAGCAGTACTTC. Amino acid sequence: CSVAGTGNEQYF.

There are a few counts of this clonotype. This rearrangement joins TRBV11-2 to TRBJ1-3; tentative D call: TRBD1 (5 bases). Germline V gene data show CDR1 as SGHAT and CDR2 as FQNNGV. V lost 2 bases, J lost 3 bases, and 14 bases lay in between. CDR3 length: 16 amino acids. The CDR3 DNA follows: TGTGCCAGCAGCTTAAGGGGAGGCCTGAATGGAAACACCATATATTTT. Protein product: CASSLRGGLNGNTIYF.

This chain links TRBV29-1 with TRBJ1-3; D is uncertain. Trimming pared 0 bases from V and 2 bases from J, leaving 5 bases between. Germline V gives CDR1 SQVTM, CDR2 ANQGSEA. The CDR3 runs 13 residues. The CDR3 nucleotides are TGCAGCGTTGAAGAATCAGCTGGAAACACCATATATTTT. Encoded protein: CSVEESAGNTIYF. The entire variable domain, with the rest obtained from reference TRBV29-1 and TRBJ1-3, is as follows: SAVISQKPSRDICQRGTSLTIQCQVDSQVTMMFWYRQQPGQSLTLIATANQGSEATYESGFVIDKFPISRPNLTFSTLTVSNMSPEDSSIYLCSVEESAGNTIYFGEGSWLTVV.

CDR3 bases: TGTGCCAGCAGCCTTAGCGCAGCCGGTCCCGCGGGAGGAGAGACCCAGTACTTC. Protein product: CASSLSAAGPAGGETQYF. The V and J genes are TRBV5-5 and TRBJ2-5, with 8 bases aligning to TRBD2. V lost 4 bases, J lost 4 bases, and 18 bases stayed unmatched. Germline CDR1 and CDR2: SGHKS and YYEKEE (reference sequence). The CDR3 is made up of 18 amino acids. Variable domain in full (rest from reference TRBV5-5 and TRBJ2-5): DAGVTQSPTHLIKTRGQQVTLRCSPISGHKSVSWYQQVLGQGPQFIFQYYEKEERGRGNFPDRFSARQFPNYSSELNVNALLLGDSALYLCASSLSAAGPAGGETQYFGPGTRLLVL.

The chain carries TRBV6-5 and TRBJ2-3, with D perhaps matching TRBD1 or TRBD2 (5 bases each). The V end lost 6 bases, the J end lost 2 bases, and 15 bases lay between the germline ends. Germline lookup yields CDR1 MNHEY and CDR2 SVGAGI. The CDR3 has 15 amino acids. The DNA of the CDR3 is TGTGCCAGCAGAGCCGGGGCCCTTTCCACAGATACGCAGTATTTT. Translating gives CASRAGALSTDTQYF.

This clonotype was found a few times. The chain is built from TRBV23-1 and TRBJ2-7, with 10 bases aligning to TRBD1. TRBV23-1 is classed as an ORF, of uncertain function. CDR3 length: 14 residues. V dropped 6 bases and J dropped 5; count of bases not matched to a gene: 7. The CDR3 protein is CASSPDRGQHEQYF. The CDR3 DNA sequence: TGCGCCAGCAGCCCTGACAGGGGGCAACACGAGCAGTACTTC.

Ten or more counts support this clonotype. The CDR3 here is CSAGMGRDQPQHF. CDR3 sequence (DNA): TGCAGTGCCGGAATGGGGAGGGATCAGCCCCAGCATTTT. This sequence joins TRBV20-1 and TRBJ1-5, with unresolved D. Trimming left V 6 bases short and J 5 bases short, with 14 bases between. Per the germline V gene, CDR1 is DFQATT and CDR2 is SNEGSKA (reference sequence). The CDR3 has 13 residues.

The chain uses TRBV11-2 and TRBJ2-4; possibly TRBD1 or TRBD2 for D (5 bases each). The CDR3 loop spans 14 amino acids. Germline-derived CDR1 and CDR2 are SGHAT and FQNNGV. The germline V and J ends were trimmed by 5 bases and 5 bases, with 13 bases remaining between them. CDR3: CASSPRSGQNIQYF. As DNA, the CDR3 is TGTGCCAGCAGCCCCAGGTCGGGACAAAACATTCAGTACTTC.

The chain combines TRBV4-1 with TRBJ1-2; D is possibly TRBD1 (5 bases). Deletions cut 1 base from V and 8 bases from J, with 11 bases between. Per the germline V gene, CDR1 is MGHRA and CDR2 is YSYEKL. This CDR3 region has 13 residues. CDR3 sequence: CASSQVGDGGYTF. The CDR3 DNA follows: TGCGCCAGCAGCCAAGTAGGGGACGGGGGCTACACCTTC.

This clonotype was observed a handful of times. The rearrangement joins TRBV18 to TRBJ2-1; no definite D call. V shed 6 bases and J shed 4 bases, with 13 bases lying between them. The CDR3 has 14 residues. Germline V lookup: CDR1 KGHSH, CDR2 LQKENI. CDR3 DNA: TGTGCCAGCTCTCCTCAGGACGGATACAATGAGCAGTTCTTC. Encoded protein: CASSPQDGYNEQFF.

This clonotype came up a few times. V and J are TRBV7-9 and TRBJ2-2; possibly TRBD1 or TRBD2 for D (5 bases each). V was pared by 4 bases and J by 0 bases, with 6 bases between. CDR3 length equals 14 residues. Germline CDR1 and CDR2: SEHNR and FQNEAQ (reference sequence). The CDR3 DNA is TGTGCCAGCAGCTGGGACGCGAACACCGGGGAGCTGTTTTTT. It specifies CASSWDANTGELFF.

The chain has TRBV29-1 and TRBJ2-7; 8 bases agree with TRBD2. This CDR3 has 16 residues. The germline CDR1 and CDR2 sequences are SQVTM and ANQGSEA. Unmatched junction bases numbered 15, after V lost 0 bases and J lost 8 bases. DNA for the CDR3: TGCAGCGTTGAAGATCCCTGGGAGGCAGCGGGGGCGAAGCAGTACTTC. Translation gives CSVEDPWEAAGAKQYF.

The table lists this clonotype with a few counts. The chain employs TRBV20-1 and TRBJ2-5; 9 bases align to TRBD1. J was trimmed by 3 bases and V by 4 bases; bases with no gene match: 9. This CDR3 comprises 15 residues. CDR1 DFQATT and CDR2 SNEGSKA come from the germline V gene (reference sequence). The DNA of the CDR3 is TGCAGTGCTATGCCCGGGACAGGGTTTGAAGAGACCCAGTACTTC. The encoded protein is CSAMPGTGFEETQYF.

This clonotype was detected only a few times. CDR3 bases: TGTGCCACCAGTGATTTGGCCCCCAAGACAGGGCAGTCATACGGGGAGCTGTTTTTT. Translated, it gives CATSDLAPKTGQSYGELFF. V gene TRBV24-1 combines with J gene TRBJ2-2; 7 positions match TRBD1. Germline lookup yields CDR1 KGHDR and CDR2 SFDVKD. The CDR3 length is 19 residues. With 0 bases clipped from V and 7 bases from J, the junction kept 16 bases outside the gene matches.

The J gene is TRBJ1-2, the V gene TRBV20-1, with D possibly matching TRBD1 (6 bases). The CDR3 runs to 16 residues. Germline CDR1 is DFQATT and CDR2 is SNEGSKA (reference sequence). V dropped 6 bases and J dropped 4 bases, with 24 bases sitting between them. The DNA for the CDR3 is TGCAGTGCCAGCCTCTTCCGGGACACCAACGGCTATGGCTACACCTTC. Residues: CSASLFRDTNGYGYTF.

The chain couples TRBV28 to TRBJ2-1; D is undetermined. Germline CDR1 MDHEN, CDR2 SYDVKM. V was pared by 3 bases and J by 4 bases, with 16 bases between. CDR3 length: 16 residues. In nucleotides, the CDR3 is TGTGCCAGCAGTTTCTCCCGCATACTTTCTTACAATGAGCAGTTCTTC. It yields the protein CASSFSRILSYNEQFF.

There are a few counts of this clonotype. This rearrangement joins TRBV29-1 to TRBJ1-4; weak D call: TRBD1 (5 bases). CDR1 SQVTM and CDR2 ANQGSEA come from the germline V gene. With 3 bases removed from V and 5 bases from J, the gap between germline ends came to 10 bases. CDR3 size: 13 residues. CDR3 residues: CSVDTGVNEKLFF. In DNA, the CDR3 is TGCAGCGTTGACACGGGGGTGAATGAAAAACTGTTTTTT.

The chain joins TRBV14 to TRBJ2-3, with D unresolved. The V and J ends lost 4 bases and 2 bases respectively, with 10 bases between them. In germline, CDR1 is SGHDN, CDR2 FVKESK. The CDR3 is made up of 14 amino acids. CDR3 nucleotide sequence: TGTGCCAGCAGCCCCCACGGGTTCACAGATACGCAGTATTTT. Encoded protein: CASSPHGFTDTQYF.

As DNA, the CDR3 is TGTGCCAGCAGTTTAGCGACTGGGTTCCAAACTGTCACAGATACGCAGTATTTT. Translating it yields CASSLATGFQTVTDTQYF. The J gene is TRBJ2-3, the V gene TRBV12-3 or TRBV12-4; no clear D gene. CDR3 length: 18 amino acids. Trimming cost V 0 bases and J 2 bases, with 18 bases left between them.

The sample holds a few counts of this clonotype. This CDR3 is CSAFGLAGVVSYNEQFF. The CDR3, as DNA: TGCAGTGCTTTTGGACTAGCGGGTGTAGTCTCCTACAATGAGCAGTTCTTC. The rearrangement uses TRBV20-1 and TRBJ2-1; 11 bases map to TRBD2. This CDR3 has 17 amino acids. CDR1 DFQATT and CDR2 SNEGSKA come from the germline V gene (reference sequence). The J segment lost 0 bases and the V segment lost 5 bases, leaving 9 bases of the junction unmatched.